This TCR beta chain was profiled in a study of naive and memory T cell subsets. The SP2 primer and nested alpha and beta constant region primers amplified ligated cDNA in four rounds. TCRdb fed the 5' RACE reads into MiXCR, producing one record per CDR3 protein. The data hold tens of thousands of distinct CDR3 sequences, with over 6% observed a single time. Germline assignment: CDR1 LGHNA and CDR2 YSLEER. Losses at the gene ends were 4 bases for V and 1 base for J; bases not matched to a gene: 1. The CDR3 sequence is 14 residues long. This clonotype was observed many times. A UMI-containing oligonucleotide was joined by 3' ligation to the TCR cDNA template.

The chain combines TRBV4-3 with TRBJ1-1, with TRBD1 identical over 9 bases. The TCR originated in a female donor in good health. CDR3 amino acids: CASSRDRANTEAFF. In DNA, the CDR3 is TGCGCCAGCAGCCGGGACAGGGCGAACACTGAAGCTTTCTTT.